The T cell receptor (beta chain) described here comes from a study of shared clonotypes between healthy human individuals. Study information: The donor pool was made up of two women and a few men aged 18 to 49.

Remarks on this clone: Its antigen is undetermined.

The study, taken as a whole, reports: Naive subsets usually exceeded memory subsets in estimated richness.

Germline values: CDR1 SGHRS, CDR2 YFSETQ. V dropped 0 bases and J dropped 4 bases, with 13 bases sitting between them. This CDR3 spans 16 amino acids. Naive CD8 cells, CD45RO-negative and positively selected for CCR7, excluded terminally differentiated effector memory CD45RA+ cells. Method: immunoSEQ multiplex PCR; TCRdb's copy keeps in-frame clones and lacks some. This sample has about 2.1 million clones; around 95% occur once, and the top ten carry over 1.5%. The sequence was collected from a man younger than 30 in good health. Some clones in this sample may be carry-over from other donors' samples. The chain uses TRBV5-1 and TRBJ2-2; perhaps TRBD2 as D (5 bases). The sample consisted of naive CD8+ T cells from PBMCs. For the CDR3, the DNA is TGCGCCAGCAGCTTGGAGGTGCCCCGGGGCACCGGGGAGCTGTTTTTT. It translates to CASSLEVPRGTGELFF.